This T cell receptor (beta chain) came from a study of graft-versus-host responses after intestinal transplantation (dated by TCRdb to the early 2020s). Some background on the complete study: Recipients received multivisceral, liver-intestinal, or isolated intestinal transplants. Alloreactive clones were identified by sequencing pre-transplant mixed lymphocyte reaction products and comparing them with unstimulated pre-transplant donor and recipient T cells. Donor T cell macrochimerism was defined as a peak of at least 4% donor T cells among recipient peripheral blood mononuclear cells. Samples from a few later patients were sequenced in-house on an Illumina MiSeq with MiXCR processing rather than by the commercial service. After intestinal transplantation, graft-versus-host and host-versus-graft alloreactive T cell clones were followed in the graft, circulation and bone marrow using bulk TCR-beta CDR3 sequencing. The cohort enrolled about two dozen intestinal transplant recipients, one of whom was a retransplant, and 3 patients without pretransplant specimens were excluded. All recipients received anti-thymocyte globulin induction followed by maintenance tacrolimus and steroids for around 3 years.

Trimming takes 0 bases off V and 2 bases off J; junction bases not matched to a gene: 2. Including the terminal cysteine and phenylalanine, the CDR3 comprises 15 residues. Solely the CDR3 DNA is kept, with 45 bases framed from the first base. CDR1 and CDR2, per the germline V gene, are SGDLS and YYNGEE. What the research found in general, with its limitations: Peak levels of circulating GvH clones were associated with declines in HvG clones early after transplant. GvH clones were detected in recipient bone marrow, and some of these GvH clones were observed earlier in ileal mucosa or blood, consistent with an intestinal mucosal origin. In the allografts of patients with donor T cell macrochimerism, GvH to HvG T cell clonal ratios were high. Conclusions were limited by the relatively low number and heterogeneity of intestinal transplant patients.

The library relied on the immunoSEQ multiplex PCR assay. For most patients, high-throughput TCR-beta CDR3 sequencing of genomic DNA was performed by Adaptive Biotechnologies. Per the authors' processing: Adaptive's ImmunoSEQ software was the source of the TCR sequencing data for 15 to 20 patients, while a few other patients were processed with MiXCR and VDJtools. CDR3 nucleotide sequences shared between donor and recipient were removed because the origin of such sequences could not be assigned. At least 2-fold expansion over unstimulated cells and a minimum CFSE-low frequency of 0.002% (template counts) or 0.001% (read counts) were required for clones to be classified as alloreactive. A clone was considered mappable if detected in the sequenced pre-transplant spleen, lymph node, or MLR CFSE-low populations of the donor or recipient. Cumulative frequency of alloreactive clones was calculated as a percentage of all sequences weighted by copy number. The table was pulled from immuneACCESS by TCRdb, which kept in-frame rearrangements only. Such tables lose some clones; where checked, under half of the loss comes from unresolved V genes, and the rest has no known cause. The DNA was the basis for D and trimming; V, J and clone size are from that table. The table for this sample lists fewer than 75,000 clones; around 90% of them were counted only once. Of the sample, approximately 1.6% is held by the ten largest clones.

Blood samples were collected up to 4 times in the first month after transplant and then at least monthly when available. Note on this clone: What antigen it recognizes has not been identified. Base-call qualities are not available, and no considerably larger clone is one nucleotide away.

The material was PBMCs, obtained 26 days after transplant. This clonotype was sampled from a human patient who received an intestinal transplant, so some T cells may come from the graft donor. The sequence is built from TRBV9 and TRBJ2-3, and 8 junctional nucleotides match TRBD1. CDR3 protein: CASSVDRGNTDTQYF. The nucleotide sequence reads as follows: TGTGCCAGCAGCGTAGACAGGGGGAACACAGATACGCAGTATTTT.